The T cell receptor (beta chain) described here comes from a study of T cell repertoires in cytomegalovirus infection. For the study at large: Used in the study were CMV epitopes, some recently identified and HLA-C-restricted, others well-studied and HLA-B-restricted. Public TCR beta signature analysis indicated the presence of both CMV infection and matching HLA type. Regarding the study as a whole: What dominated the ex vivo response were HLA-C-restricted CMV-specific TCR beta clonotypes.

The CDR3 is 14 amino acids. The germline CDR1 and CDR2 sequences are DFQATT and SNEGSKA (reference sequence). V was clipped by 1 base and J by 4 bases, with 11 bases between them. A word on this clonotype: The antigen is undetermined.

TCRdb re-derived calls from the reads in MiXCR, one entry per CDR3 protein. The sample comprises 400,000 to 600,000 distinct CDR3 sequences, roughly 42% of which are singletons, and roughly two fifths rests with the top ten. The material was cultured PBMCs, obtained from culture after CMV antigen stimulation. The chain is built from TRBV20-1 and TRBJ1-3; D uncertain. This TCR was recovered from a human donor in good health (CMV status not recorded). Some clones in this sample may be carry-over from other donors' samples. CDR3 sequence (DNA): TGCAGTGCTAGAGTCGTGGGTGAGGGAAACACCATATATTTT. This codes for CSARVVGEGNTIYF.